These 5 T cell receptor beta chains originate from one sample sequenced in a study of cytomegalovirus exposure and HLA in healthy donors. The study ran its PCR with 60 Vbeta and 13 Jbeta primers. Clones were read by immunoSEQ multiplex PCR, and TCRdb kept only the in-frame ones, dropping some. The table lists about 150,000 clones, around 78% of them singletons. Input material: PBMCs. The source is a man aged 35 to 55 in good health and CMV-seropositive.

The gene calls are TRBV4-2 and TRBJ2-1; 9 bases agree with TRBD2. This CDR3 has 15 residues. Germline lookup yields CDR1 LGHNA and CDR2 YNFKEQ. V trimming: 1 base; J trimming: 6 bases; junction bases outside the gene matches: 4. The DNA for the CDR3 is TGTGCCAGCAGCCAAGCGGGAGCGGGGGGCAATGAGCAGTTCTTC. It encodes CASSQAGAGGNEQFF.

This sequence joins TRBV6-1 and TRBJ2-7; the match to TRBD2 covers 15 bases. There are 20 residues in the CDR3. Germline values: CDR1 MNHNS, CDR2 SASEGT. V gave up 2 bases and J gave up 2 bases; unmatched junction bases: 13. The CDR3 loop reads CASSEPEGLAGGYETYEQYF. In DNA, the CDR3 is TGTGCCAGCAGTGAACCCGAAGGACTAGCGGGAGGGTATGAAACCTACGAGCAGTACTTC.

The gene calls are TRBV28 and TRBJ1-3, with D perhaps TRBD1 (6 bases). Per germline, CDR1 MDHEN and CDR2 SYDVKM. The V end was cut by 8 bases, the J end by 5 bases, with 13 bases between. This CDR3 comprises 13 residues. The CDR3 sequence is CASFGQLRNTIYF. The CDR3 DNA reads TGTGCCAGCTTTGGACAGCTAAGAAACACCATATATTTT.

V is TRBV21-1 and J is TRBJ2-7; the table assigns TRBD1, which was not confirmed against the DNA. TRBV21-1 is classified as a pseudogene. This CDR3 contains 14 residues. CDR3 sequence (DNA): TGTGCCAGCAGCAAAGTCTGCAGGTCCTACGAGCAGTACTTC. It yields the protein CASSKVCRSYEQYF.

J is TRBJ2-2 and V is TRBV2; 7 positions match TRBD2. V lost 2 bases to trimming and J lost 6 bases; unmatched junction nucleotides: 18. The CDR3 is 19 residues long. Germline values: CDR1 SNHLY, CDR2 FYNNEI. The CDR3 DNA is TGTGCCAGCAGTGAACGTTTACTAGCGACTACCATTGGGGCCGGGGAGCTGTTTTTT. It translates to CASSERLLATTIGAGELFF.